These T cell receptor beta chains were read from a single sample in a study of T cell repertoires in ileal Crohn's disease. Clones were sequenced by immunoSEQ multiplex PCR, and TCRdb holds only the in-frame ones, with some missing. The sample lists about 1,400 clones, 80% to 85% occurring once. Material: ileal tissue. These receptors originate from an adult with Crohn's disease. Both conserved end residues are part of each CDR3. A D gene is named only where the DNA matches it firmly. Clone size is given for some rows only: seen once, a few or many times, or a class if the clone is expanded.

cdr3_length: 13
clone_size: -
v_call: TRBV6-6
j_call: TRBJ1-1
d_call: -
cdr3_nt: TGTGCCAGCAGTCGAGGGGGTTTGACTGAAGCTTTCTTT
cdr3_aa: CASSRGGLTEAFF

cdr3_length: 14
clone_size: -
v_call: TRBV7-2
j_call: TRBJ1-4
d_call: -
cdr3_nt: TGTGCCAGCAGCTCGCAGGGTCTTAATGAAAAACTGTTTTTT
cdr3_aa: CASSSQGLNEKLFF

cdr3_length: 11
clone_size: -
v_call: TRBV30
j_call: TRBJ2-7
d_call: TRBD2
cdr3_nt: TGTGCCTTCCCCAGCGGGACTAGTTTGTACTTC
cdr3_aa: CAFPSGTSLYF

cdr3_length: 15
clone_size: -
v_call: TRBV29-1
j_call: TRBJ2-5
d_call: TRBD1
cdr3_nt: TGCAGCGTTGAACCGGACAGGGGGCGTCAAGAGACCCAGTACTTC
cdr3_aa: CSVEPDRGRQETQYF

cdr3_length: 14
clone_size: -
v_call: TRBV27
j_call: TRBJ2-7
d_call: TRBD1
cdr3_nt: TGTGCCAGCGCCGGGACAGAGGCTTCCTACGAGCAGTACTTC
cdr3_aa: CASAGTEASYEQYF

cdr3_length: 11
clone_size: -
v_call: TRBV29-1
j_call: TRBJ2-1
d_call: -
cdr3_nt: TGCAGCGTTCACAGGTACAATGAGCAGTTCTTC
cdr3_aa: CSVHRYNEQFF

cdr3_length: 17
clone_size: -
v_call: TRBV14
j_call: TRBJ2-3
d_call: -
cdr3_nt: TGTGCCAGCAGCCAAGGGAGCCTGACGCCGAGCACAGATACGCAGTATTTT
cdr3_aa: CASSQGSLTPSTDTQYF

cdr3_length: 13
clone_size: -
v_call: TRBV6-6
j_call: TRBJ1-5
d_call: TRBD1
cdr3_nt: TGTGCCAGCAGGACAGGGTCAGATCAGCCCCAGCATTTT
cdr3_aa: CASRTGSDQPQHF

cdr3_length: 16
clone_size: -
v_call: TRBV7-8
j_call: TRBJ2-3
d_call: -
cdr3_nt: TGTGCCAGCAGCCCCCGGGACGGGGGAATCGCAGATACGCAGTATTTT
cdr3_aa: CASSPRDGGIADTQYF

cdr3_length: 13
clone_size: -
v_call: TRBV11-2
j_call: TRBJ1-2
d_call: TRBD1
cdr3_nt: TGTGCCAGCAGCTTGGCAAGACAGGGCGGCTACACCTTC
cdr3_aa: CASSLARQGGYTF

cdr3_length: 13
clone_size: -
v_call: TRBV13
j_call: TRBJ1-1
d_call: TRBD1
cdr3_nt: TGTGCCAGCAGCTTGACAGGGGCAACTGAAGCTTTCTTT
cdr3_aa: CASSLTGATEAFF

cdr3_length: 15
clone_size: -
v_call: TRBV12-5
j_call: TRBJ1-4
d_call: -
cdr3_nt: TGTGCTAGTGGTTTGGGGGACGGGGGTAATGAAAAACTGTTTTTT
cdr3_aa: CASGLGDGGNEKLFF

cdr3_length: 12
clone_size: -
v_call: TRBV10-3
j_call: TRBJ1-1
d_call: TRBD1
cdr3_nt: TGTGCCATCAGTGAGTGGGACAGGGGCATCAACTTT
cdr3_aa: CAISEWDRGINF

cdr3_length: 13
clone_size: -
v_call: TRBV6-5
j_call: TRBJ2-1
d_call: -
cdr3_nt: TGTGCCAGCAGCCAGGTTTGGGCGGGTGAGCAGTTCTTC
cdr3_aa: CASSQVWAGEQFF

cdr3_length: 13
clone_size: -
v_call: TRBV5-6
j_call: TRBJ1-4
d_call: -
cdr3_nt: TGTGCCAGCAGCTCTTCGGGAGGGTGGGAACTGTTTTTT
cdr3_aa: CASSSSGGWELFF

cdr3_length: 15
clone_size: -
v_call: TRBV4-3
j_call: TRBJ1-1
d_call: TRBD1
cdr3_nt: TGCGCCAGCAGCCCGAGTGGACAGGGGAAGACTGAAGCTTTCTTT
cdr3_aa: CASSPSGQGKTEAFF

cdr3_length: 15
clone_size: once
v_call: TRBV4-1
j_call: TRBJ2-7
d_call: -
cdr3_nt: TGCGCCAGCAGCCAATGGCGGGGACGGATTCTCGAGCAGTACTTC
cdr3_aa: CASSQWRGRILEQYF

cdr3_length: 14
clone_size: -
v_call: TRBV5-4
j_call: TRBJ2-5
d_call: TRBD1
cdr3_nt: TGTGCCAGCAGTCGACAGGGAAGTGGAGAGACCCAGTACTTC
cdr3_aa: CASSRQGSGETQYF

cdr3_length: 16
clone_size: -
v_call: TRBV6-5
j_call: TRBJ1-6
d_call: TRBD1
cdr3_nt: TGTGCCAGCAGTTACATTAGGGACAGCAATAATTCACCCCTCCACTTT
cdr3_aa: CASSYIRDSNNSPLHF

cdr3_length: 15
clone_size: few
v_call: TRBV6-1
j_call: TRBJ2-2
d_call: TRBD2
cdr3_nt: TGTGCCAGCAGTGGACTAGCGGGGAACACCGGGGAGCTGTTTTTT
cdr3_aa: CASSGLAGNTGELFF

cdr3_length: 11
clone_size: once
v_call: TRBV20-1
j_call: TRBJ2-1
d_call: -
cdr3_nt: TGCAGTGCTCTTTACTACAATGAGCAGTTCTTC
cdr3_aa: CSALYYNEQFF

cdr3_length: 15
clone_size: -
v_call: TRBV7-8
j_call: TRBJ2-4
d_call: -
cdr3_nt: TGTGCCAGCAGCCGGGCAGGGGCGCGGGAAAACATTCAGTACTTC
cdr3_aa: CASSRAGARENIQYF

cdr3_length: 17
clone_size: -
v_call: TRBV5-1
j_call: TRBJ2-2
d_call: TRBD2
cdr3_nt: TGCGCCAGCAGCGACGGACTAGCGGGAGGAAGGACCGGGGAGCTGTTTTTT
cdr3_aa: CASSDGLAGGRTGELFF

cdr3_length: 13
clone_size: -
v_call: TRBV19
j_call: TRBJ2-7
d_call: -
cdr3_nt: TGTGCCAGTAGCCGAGTCCTAGCCGACGAGCAGTACTTC
cdr3_aa: CASSRVLADEQYF

cdr3_length: 13
clone_size: -
v_call: TRBV7-2
j_call: TRBJ2-1
d_call: TRBD2
cdr3_nt: TGTGCCAGCAGCCATGGGACTACCAATGAGCAGTTCTTC
cdr3_aa: CASSHGTTNEQFF

cdr3_length: 17
clone_size: -
v_call: TRBV7-2
j_call: TRBJ1-3
d_call: TRBD1
cdr3_nt: TGTGCCAGCAGCTTAGCGGGACAGGGTCTACCTGGAAACACCATATATTTT
cdr3_aa: CASSLAGQGLPGNTIYF

cdr3_length: 16
clone_size: -
v_call: TRBV6-1
j_call: TRBJ1-2
d_call: -
cdr3_nt: TGTGCCAGCAGTGAAACGGGAGGGTGGGTAGTAAATGGCTACACCTTC
cdr3_aa: CASSETGGWVVNGYTF

cdr3_length: 18
clone_size: -
v_call: TRBV4-2
j_call: TRBJ2-1
d_call: -
cdr3_nt: TGTGCCAGCAGCTCCGGGAAATCGACCATGGACGGACTCGATGAGCAGTTCTTC
cdr3_aa: CASSSGKSTMDGLDEQFF

cdr3_length: 17
clone_size: -
v_call: TRBV4-1
j_call: TRBJ1-4
d_call: -
cdr3_nt: TGCGCCAGCAGCCAAGCAGGAGGTGCAGGGGTAAATGAAAAACTGTTTTTT
cdr3_aa: CASSQAGGAGVNEKLFF

cdr3_length: 14
clone_size: -
v_call: TRBV10-3
j_call: TRBJ1-2
d_call: TRBD1
cdr3_nt: TGTGCCATCAGGATAGGACAGGGGATGAGTGGCTACACCTTC
cdr3_aa: CAIRIGQGMSGYTF

cdr3_length: 13
clone_size: -
v_call: TRBV7-9
j_call: TRBJ1-1
d_call: -
cdr3_nt: TGTGCCAGCAGCTGGGGACAGAACACTGAAGCTTTCTTT
cdr3_aa: CASSWGQNTEAFF

cdr3_length: 10
clone_size: -
v_call: TRBV6-6
j_call: TRBJ1-1
d_call: -
cdr3_nt: TGTGCCAGCAGCGGGACAATCTTTTTCTTT
cdr3_aa: CASSGTIFFF

cdr3_length: 15
clone_size: once
v_call: TRBV7-2
j_call: TRBJ2-5
d_call: TRBD1
cdr3_nt: TGTGCCAGCAGCCCACAGGGGACAGAGCAAGAGACCCAGTACTTC
cdr3_aa: CASSPQGTEQETQYF

cdr3_length: 16
clone_size: once
v_call: TRBV11-2
j_call: TRBJ2-7
d_call: -
cdr3_nt: TGTGCCAGCAGCTCCGGTGTGCGGGCCGGGGTACGCGAGCAGTACTTC
cdr3_aa: CASSSGVRAGVREQYF

cdr3_length: 15
clone_size: few
v_call: TRBV5-1
j_call: TRBJ2-1
d_call: TRBD2
cdr3_nt: TGCGCCAGCAGCGCGGGACTAGCGGGGTACAATGAGCAGTTCTTC
cdr3_aa: CASSAGLAGYNEQFF

cdr3_length: 16
clone_size: -
v_call: TRBV6-1
j_call: TRBJ2-4
d_call: -
cdr3_nt: TGTGCCAGCAGTGACGTTAGGGGGGGGGCCAAAAACATTCAGTACTTC
cdr3_aa: CASSDVRGGAKNIQYF

cdr3_length: 12
clone_size: once
v_call: TRBV5-1
j_call: TRBJ1-6
d_call: -
cdr3_nt: TGCGCCAGCAGCCGGGACATGGGACCCCTCCACTTT
cdr3_aa: CASSRDMGPLHF

cdr3_length: 14
clone_size: few
v_call: TRBV14
j_call: TRBJ2-7
d_call: -
cdr3_nt: TGTGCCAGCAGCCAAGTCGACAGCTCCTACGAGCAGTACTTC
cdr3_aa: CASSQVDSSYEQYF

cdr3_length: 14
clone_size: -
v_call: TRBV27
j_call: TRBJ2-1
d_call: -
cdr3_nt: TGTGCCAGCAGTCCCGAACAGGTCGTCAATGAGCAGTTCTTC
cdr3_aa: CASSPEQVVNEQFF

cdr3_length: 13
clone_size: -
v_call: TRBV19
j_call: TRBJ1-1
d_call: -
cdr3_nt: TGTGCCAGTAGTTATGGGAGGAACACTGAAGCTTTCTTT
cdr3_aa: CASSYGRNTEAFF

cdr3_length: 16
clone_size: few
v_call: TRBV10-2
j_call: TRBJ2-2
d_call: TRBD2
cdr3_nt: TGCGCCAGCAGTGAGATTAGCGGGAGGGGTACCGGGGAGCTGTTTTTT
cdr3_aa: CASSEISGRGTGELFF

cdr3_length: 13
clone_size: -
v_call: TRBV10-3
j_call: TRBJ2-7
d_call: TRBD2
cdr3_nt: TGTGCCATCAGTGTGGGCGGGAGAAACGAGCAGTACTTC
cdr3_aa: CAISVGGRNEQYF

cdr3_length: 15
clone_size: -
v_call: TRBV14
j_call: TRBJ2-7
d_call: -
cdr3_nt: TGTGCCAGCAGCCAAGGGGTAGCGGTCTCCTACGAGCAGTACTTC
cdr3_aa: CASSQGVAVSYEQYF

cdr3_length: 15
clone_size: -
v_call: TRBV19
j_call: TRBJ2-7
d_call: TRBD1
cdr3_nt: TGTGCCAGTACTATGACCGGGACAGGGAGCTACGAGCAGTACTTC
cdr3_aa: CASTMTGTGSYEQYF

cdr3_length: 12
clone_size: hyperexpanded
v_call: TRBV6-6
j_call: TRBJ1-2
d_call: -
cdr3_nt: TGTGCCAGCAGTTACACAACACATGGCTACACCTTC
cdr3_aa: CASSYTTHGYTF

cdr3_length: 17
clone_size: -
v_call: TRBV4-1
j_call: TRBJ1-2
d_call: -
cdr3_nt: TGCGCCAGCAGCCAGGGCCGGGACTGGGATGGGGCTAGTGGCTACACCTTC
cdr3_aa: CASSQGRDWDGASGYTF

cdr3_length: 14
clone_size: -
v_call: TRBV6-5
j_call: TRBJ2-1
d_call: -
cdr3_nt: TGTGCCAGCAGTTACTCGGGAGAGTTCAATGAGCAGTTCTTC
cdr3_aa: CASSYSGEFNEQFF

cdr3_length: 15
clone_size: -
v_call: TRBV30
j_call: TRBJ2-7
d_call: -
cdr3_nt: TGTGCCTGGAGTGGGCCCCGTGCGGAGCCTTACGAGCAGTACTTC
cdr3_aa: CAWSGPRAEPYEQYF

cdr3_length: 15
clone_size: -
v_call: TRBV6-5
j_call: TRBJ2-7
d_call: -
cdr3_nt: TGTGCCAGCAGTTACTCTGAGAGGGCCCCCTACGAGCAGTACTTC
cdr3_aa: CASSYSERAPYEQYF